The clone carrying this TCR beta chain was seen more than once but under ten times. The antigen remains undetermined. These data originate in a study of response to subunit inactivated influenza vaccine. Findings of the study overall: There was a suggestion from the authors that each seasonal influenza vaccination recruits few new T cells.

A single record per CDR3 protein comes from TCRdb applying MiXCR to the RT-PCR reads. The sample lists about 520,000 distinct CDR3 sequences; approximately 7.3% were seen once. This clonotype was sampled from a man between 50 and 69 years old who received an inactivated influenza vaccine. Here the sequenced sample was PBMCs from blood, taken 23 months after vaccination.

The CDR3 protein is CASSPTGKETQYF. The CDR3 DNA reads TGTGCCAGCAGCCCGACAGGGAAAGAGACCCAGTACTTC. The V call is TRBV11-3, the J call TRBJ2-5, with 7 bases aligning to TRBD1. The CDR3 runs to 13 residues. Per germline, CDR1 SGHNT and CDR2 YENEEA. V was pared by 5 bases and J by 3 bases, with 3 bases of the junction left unmatched.